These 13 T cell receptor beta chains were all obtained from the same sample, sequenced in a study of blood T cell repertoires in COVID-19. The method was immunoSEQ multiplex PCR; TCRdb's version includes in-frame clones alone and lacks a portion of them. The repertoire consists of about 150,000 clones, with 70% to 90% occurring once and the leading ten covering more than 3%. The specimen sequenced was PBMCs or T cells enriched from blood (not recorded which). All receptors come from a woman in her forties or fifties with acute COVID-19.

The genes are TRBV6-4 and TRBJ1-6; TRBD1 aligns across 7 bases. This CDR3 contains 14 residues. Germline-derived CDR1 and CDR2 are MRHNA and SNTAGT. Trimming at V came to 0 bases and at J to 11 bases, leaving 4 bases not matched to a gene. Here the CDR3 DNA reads TGTGCCAGCAGTGACTCATACAGGGGAGCACCCCTCCACTTT. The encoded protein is CASSDSYRGAPLHF.

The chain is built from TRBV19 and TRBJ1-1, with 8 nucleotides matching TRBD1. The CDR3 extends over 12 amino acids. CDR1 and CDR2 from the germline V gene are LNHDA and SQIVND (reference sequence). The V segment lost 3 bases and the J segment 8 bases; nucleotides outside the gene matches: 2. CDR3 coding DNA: TGTGCCAGTAGTATGAGGGACAGGGAAGCTTTCTTT. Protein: CASSMRDREAFF.

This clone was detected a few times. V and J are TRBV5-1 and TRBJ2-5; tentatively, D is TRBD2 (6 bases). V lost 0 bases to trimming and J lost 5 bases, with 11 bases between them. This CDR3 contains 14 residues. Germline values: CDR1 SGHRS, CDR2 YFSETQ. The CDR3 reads CASSLEGRGETQYF. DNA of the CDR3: TGCGCCAGCAGCTTGGAGGGCCGGGGGGAGACCCAGTACTTC.

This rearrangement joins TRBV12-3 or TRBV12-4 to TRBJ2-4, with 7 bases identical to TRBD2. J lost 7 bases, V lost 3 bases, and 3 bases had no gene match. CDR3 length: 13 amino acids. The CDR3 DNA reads TGTGCCAGCAGTTTCGGGGGGTCTAACATTCAGTACTTC. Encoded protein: CASSFGGSNIQYF.

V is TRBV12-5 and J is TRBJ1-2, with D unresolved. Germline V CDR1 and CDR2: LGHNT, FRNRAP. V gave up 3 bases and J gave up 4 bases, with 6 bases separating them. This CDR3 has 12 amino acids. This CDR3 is CASGLEIYGYTF. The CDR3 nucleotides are TGTGCTAGTGGTTTAGAGATCTATGGCTACACCTTC.

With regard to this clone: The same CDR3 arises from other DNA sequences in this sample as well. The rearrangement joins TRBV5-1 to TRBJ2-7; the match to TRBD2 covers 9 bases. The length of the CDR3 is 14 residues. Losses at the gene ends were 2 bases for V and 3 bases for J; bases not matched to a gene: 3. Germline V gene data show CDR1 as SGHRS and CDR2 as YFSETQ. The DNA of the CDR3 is TGCGCCAGCAGCTTAGCGGGAGGAAGCTACGAGCAGTACTTC. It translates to CASSLAGGSYEQYF.

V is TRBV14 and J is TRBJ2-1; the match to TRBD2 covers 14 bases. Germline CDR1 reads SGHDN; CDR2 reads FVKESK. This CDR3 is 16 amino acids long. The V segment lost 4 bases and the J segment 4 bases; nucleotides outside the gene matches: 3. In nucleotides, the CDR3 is TGTGCCAGCAGCCGCCGACTAGCGGGAGGGTACAATGAGCAGTTCTTC. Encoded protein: CASSRRLAGGYNEQFF.

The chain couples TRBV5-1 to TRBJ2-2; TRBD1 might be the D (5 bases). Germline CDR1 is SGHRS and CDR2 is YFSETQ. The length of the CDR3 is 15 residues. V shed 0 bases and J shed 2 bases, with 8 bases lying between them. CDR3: CASSLGTLNTGELFF. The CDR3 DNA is TGCGCCAGCAGCTTGGGGACATTAAACACCGGGGAGCTGTTTTTT.

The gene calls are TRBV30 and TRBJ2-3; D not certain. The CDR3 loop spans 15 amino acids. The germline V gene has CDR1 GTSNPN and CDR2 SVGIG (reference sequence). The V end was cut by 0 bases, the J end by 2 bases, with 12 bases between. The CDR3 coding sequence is TGTGCCTGGAGTGTAATCCTAGGATCCACAGATACGCAGTATTTT. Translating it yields CAWSVILGSTDTQYF.

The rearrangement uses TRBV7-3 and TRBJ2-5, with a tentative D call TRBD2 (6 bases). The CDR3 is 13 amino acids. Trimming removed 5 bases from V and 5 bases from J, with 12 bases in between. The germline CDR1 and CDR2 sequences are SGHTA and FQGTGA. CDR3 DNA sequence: TGTGCCAGCAGCACAACCAGCGGGGAGACCCAGTACTTC. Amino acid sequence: CASSTTSGETQYF.

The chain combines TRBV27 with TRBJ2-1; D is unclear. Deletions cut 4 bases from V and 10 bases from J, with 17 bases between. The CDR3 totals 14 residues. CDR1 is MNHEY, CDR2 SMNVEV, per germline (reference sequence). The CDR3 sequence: CASSSGSTSGEQFF. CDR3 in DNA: TGTGCCAGCAGTTCCGGAAGCACGTCCGGGGAGCAGTTCTTC.

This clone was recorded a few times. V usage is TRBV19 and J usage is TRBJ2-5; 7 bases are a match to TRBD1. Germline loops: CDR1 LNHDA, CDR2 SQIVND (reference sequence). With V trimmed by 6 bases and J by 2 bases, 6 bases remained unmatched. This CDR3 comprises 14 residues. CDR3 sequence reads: CASSIQGTQETQYF. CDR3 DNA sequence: TGTGCCAGTAGCATACAGGGGACACAAGAGACCCAGTACTTC.

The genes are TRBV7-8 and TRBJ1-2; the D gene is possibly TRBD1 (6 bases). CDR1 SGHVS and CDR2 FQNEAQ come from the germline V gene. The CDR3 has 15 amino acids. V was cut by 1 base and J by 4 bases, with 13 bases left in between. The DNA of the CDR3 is TGTGCCAGCAGCTTAGAAGGGGGTTTCGGCTATGGCTACACCTTC. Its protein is CASSLEGGFGYGYTF.